The 24 T cell receptor beta chains below come from one sample, sequenced in a study of beta chain features in type 1 diabetes. The authors reverse transcribed all of the isolated RNA, so sequencing captured expressed TCRB transcripts. Using immunoSEQ multiplex PCR, the repertoire was profiled, and TCRdb retains in-frame clones only, with some absent. The table shows 450,000 or so clones, with 9.5% to 12% occurring only once. Sequenced material: naive CD4+ T cells from blood. These receptors came from a woman aged 18-35 years in good health.

The rearrangement joins TRBV5-1 to TRBJ1-5; 7 positions agree with TRBD1. Germline CDR1 and CDR2: SGHRS and YFSETQ. The trim removed 9 bases at V and 7 bases at J, leaving 10 bases unmatched. The CDR3 spans 13 residues. The CDR3 nucleotides read TGCGCCATCGACCAGGGGGAGCGGCAGCCCCAGCATTTT. Translated, it gives CAIDQGERQPQHF. The whole variable domain, filled in from reference TRBV5-1 and TRBJ1-5, reads KAGVTQTPRYLIKTRGQQVTLSCSPISGHRSVSWYQQTPGQGLQFLFEYFSETQRNKGNFPGRFSGRQFSNSRSEMNVSTLELGDSALYLCAIDQGERQPQHFGDGTRLSIL.

There are a few counts of this clone. The V call is TRBV4-3, the J call TRBJ2-4; the match to TRBD2 covers 13 bases. The CDR3 is 21 residues long. Germline trimming cut 0 bases from V and 0 bases from J; bases unmatched to any gene: 11. Germline CDR1 LGHNA, CDR2 YSLEER. The CDR3 bases are TGCGCCAGCAGCCAAGAGTTACTGCGACTAGCGGGAGGCGAAGCCAAAAACATTCAGTACTTC. This encodes CASSQELLRLAGGEAKNIQYF.

This sequence joins TRBV28 and TRBJ2-7; D remains unclear. V dropped 4 bases and J dropped 4 bases, with 8 bases sitting between them. This CDR3 is 12 amino acids long. The germline CDR1 and CDR2 sequences are MDHEN and SYDVKM. This chain's CDR3 is CASSYSGYEQYV. For the CDR3, the DNA is TGTGCCAGCAGTTATTCTGGGTACGAGCAGTACGTC.

This clone was seen a handful of times. V is TRBV14 and J is TRBJ1-1; TRBD1 is a possible D gene (6 bases). V lost 0 bases to trimming and J lost 10 bases, with 9 bases between them. The CDR3 has 12 amino acids. In germline, CDR1 is SGHDN, CDR2 FVKESK. CDR3 protein: CASSQDKGGAFF. The DNA of the CDR3 is TGTGCCAGCAGCCAAGATAAGGGGGGAGCTTTCTTT.

V gene TRBV6-5 combines with J gene TRBJ2-1; the match to TRBD2 covers 8 bases. The CDR3 runs to 16 residues. Germline CDR1 reads MNHEY; CDR2 reads SVGAGI. J lost 2 bases, V lost 0 bases, and 3 bases had no gene match. DNA for the CDR3: TGTGCCAGCAGTTACTCGAGAGCGGGGGCCTACAATGAGCAGTTCTTC. Protein: CASSYSRAGAYNEQFF.

The rearrangement joins TRBV18 to TRBJ2-5; D ambiguous. The CDR3 spans 14 residues. Trimming took 4 bases from V and 2 from J, leaving 11 bases between them. Germline V gives CDR1 KGHSH, CDR2 LQKENI. CDR3 sequence reads: CASSQQHLQETQYF. The DNA for the CDR3 is TGTGCCAGCTCACAACAGCACCTACAAGAGACCCAGTACTTC. Full variable domain (outside the CDR3, taken from reference TRBV18 and TRBJ2-5): NAGVMQNPRHLVRRRGQEARLRCSPMKGHSHVYWYRQLPEEGLKFMVYLQKENIIDESGMPKERFSAEFPKEGPSILRIQQVVRGDSAAYFCASSQQHLQETQYFGPGTRLLVL.

The J gene is TRBJ2-1, the V gene TRBV5-4; D gene unclear. Germline values: CDR1 SGHNT, CDR2 YYREEE (reference sequence). CDR3 length: 14 residues. Trimming cost V 0 bases and J 8 bases, with 12 bases left between them. The CDR3 reads CASSLDLGWDEQFF. The DNA of the CDR3 is TGTGCCAGCAGCTTGGATCTAGGCTGGGATGAGCAGTTCTTC.

The chain combines TRBV7-6 with TRBJ2-3; 15 nucleotides align to TRBD2. Unmatched junction bases numbered 11, after V lost 3 bases and J lost 4 bases. CDR1 SGHVS and CDR2 FNYEAQ come from the germline V gene. CDR3 length: 19 residues. The CDR3 coding sequence is TGTGCCAGCAGCTTTGGGGGACTAGCGGGAGGATGGGGCCCAGATACGCAGTATTTT. It encodes CASSFGGLAGGWGPDTQYF.

This sequence joins TRBV18 and TRBJ2-5; D is possibly TRBD1 (6 bases). The CDR3 length is 14 residues. CDR1 and CDR2 from the germline V gene are KGHSH and LQKENI. V lost 6 bases and J 5 bases, leaving 16 bases between the germline ends. The CDR3 nucleotides read TGTGCCAGCTCGACTACCTGGGGGCAGGAGACCCAGTACTTC. It codes for CASSTTWGQETQYF. Together with reference TRBV18 and TRBJ2-5, the CDR3 gives the full variable domain: NAGVMQNPRHLVRRRGQEARLRCSPMKGHSHVYWYRQLPEEGLKFMVYLQKENIIDESGMPKERFSAEFPKEGPSILRIQQVVRGDSAAYFCASSTTWGQETQYFGPGTRLLVL.

This clone was observed a few times. The chain has TRBV15 and TRBJ1-1, with a weak D call TRBD1 (6 bases). Trimming pared 6 bases from V and 3 bases from J, leaving 11 bases between. The CDR3 spans 13 residues. Germline V gene sequence: CDR1 LNHNV, CDR2 YYDKDF (reference sequence). The CDR3 DNA follows: TGTGCCACCAGTCAGGGGTGGTACACTGAAGCTTTCTTT. As protein: CATSQGWYTEAFF.

The rearrangement uses TRBV30 and TRBJ2-7; D possibly corresponds to TRBD2 (5 bases). V was cut by 4 bases and J by 1 base, with 17 bases left in between. Germline V gives CDR1 GTSNPN, CDR2 SVGIG (reference sequence). The CDR3 runs 15 residues. CDR3 DNA: TGTGCCTGGACACCTCCAACTAGACTTTCCTACGAGCAGTACTTC. Translation gives CAWTPPTRLSYEQYF.

The gene calls are TRBV10-3 and TRBJ2-7; TRBD1 or TRBD2 may be the D gene (5 bases each). The V and J ends lost 4 bases and 4 bases respectively, with 17 bases between them. The CDR3 has 15 amino acids. Germline assignment: CDR1 ENHRY and CDR2 SYGVKD. The CDR3 reads CAISGGGENPYEQYV. CDR3 bases: TGTGCCATCAGTGGTGGGGGAGAGAACCCTTACGAGCAGTACGTC.

This clone was counted between two and nine times. The V and J genes are TRBV7-9 and TRBJ2-1; no clear D. The CDR3 length is 16 residues. Per germline, CDR1 SEHNR and CDR2 FQNEAQ (reference sequence). Trimming removed 5 bases at V and 5 bases at J, with 19 bases between. CDR3 in amino acids: CASSPKTLFLDNEQFF. The CDR3 DNA reads TGTGCCAGCAGCCCGAAGACACTCTTCTTGGACAATGAGCAGTTCTTC.

The chain carries TRBV7-2 and TRBJ2-2; 10 positions match TRBD2. The CDR3 spans 17 residues. Unmatched junction bases numbered 9, after V lost 3 bases and J lost 5 bases. Germline loops: CDR1 SGHTA, CDR2 FQGNSA. Here the CDR3 DNA reads TGTGCCAGCAGCTTTGAGTCGGCTAGCGGGAGAACCGGGGAGCTGTTTTTT. Translation: CASSFESASGRTGELFF.

V gene TRBV6-5 combines with J gene TRBJ1-2, with 7 positions matching TRBD1. Per germline, CDR1 MNHEY and CDR2 SVGAGI. J lost 2 bases, V lost 7 bases, and 7 bases had no gene match. This CDR3 is built from 14 residues. The CDR3 nucleotides are TGTGCCAGCACCAGGGGGGCCATGAACTATGGCTACACCTTC. Protein: CASTRGAMNYGYTF.

The rearrangement joins TRBV5-1 to TRBJ1-4, with 9 bases identical to TRBD1. The CDR3 covers 17 residues. Germline loops: CDR1 SGHRS, CDR2 YFSETQ. J was trimmed by 8 bases and V by 3 bases; bases with no gene match: 14. In DNA form, the CDR3 reads TGCGCCAGCAGCTCGCAACACACGGACAGGGGAGGAGAAAAACTGTTTTTT. It translates to CASSSQHTDRGGEKLFF.

J is TRBJ2-3 and V is TRBV7-2, with a possible D match to TRBD2 (6 bases). Trimming removed 5 bases at V and 6 bases at J, with 15 bases between. The CDR3 sequence is 14 residues long. CDR1 and CDR2 from the germline V gene are SGHTA and FQGNSA. CDR3 nucleotides: TGTGCCAGCAGCCGTAGCGGTCCGGCGGATACGCAGTATTTT. Translation gives CASSRSGPADTQYF.

A few counts support this clone. This chain connects TRBV4-1 to TRBJ2-2; no definite D call. There are 15 residues in the CDR3. Deletions cut 0 bases from V and 6 bases from J, with 11 bases between. CDR1 and CDR2 (germline): MGHRA, YSYEKL. The DNA for the CDR3 is TGCGCCAGCAGCCAAGAGTCTTCAAGGGCCGGGGAGCTGTTTTTT. Its protein is CASSQESSRAGELFF.

The chain has TRBV29-1 and TRBJ2-3; 10 nucleotides align to TRBD2. Trimming took 7 bases from V and 5 from J; bases not matched to a gene: 12. The CDR3 runs 15 residues. Germline CDR1 SQVTM, CDR2 ANQGSEA. The CDR3 DNA reads TGCAGCGCCCTCGGAGCGGGGGGGCCTGGAGATACGCAGTATTTT. Translated, it gives CSALGAGGPGDTQYF.

This sequence joins TRBV5-1 and TRBJ2-3, with a weak D call TRBD2 (6 bases). Trimming removed 3 bases from V and 5 bases from J, with 13 bases in between. Germline V gene data show CDR1 as SGHRS and CDR2 as YFSETQ. CDR3 length equals 14 residues. CDR3: CASSSAGRLDTQYF. Here the CDR3 DNA reads TGCGCCAGCAGCTCCGCGGGACGTCTAGATACGCAGTATTTT.

This clone appeared a few times. The chain employs TRBV7-2 and TRBJ1-6, with D possibly matching TRBD1 (6 bases). V was cut by 5 bases and J by 7 bases, with 15 bases left in between. CDR3 length: 15 amino acids. Germline V CDR1 and CDR2: SGHTA, FQGNSA. CDR3 residues: CASSPFYRANSPLHF. CDR3 sequence (DNA): TGTGCCAGCAGCCCCTTTTACAGGGCCAATTCACCCCTCCACTTT.

The J gene is TRBJ1-1, the V gene TRBV2, with D possibly being TRBD1 (6 bases). Germline CDR1 reads SNHLY; CDR2 reads FYNNEI. This CDR3 contains 12 residues. Between the trimmed V and J ends, which lost 9 bases and 4 bases, there was a span of 12 bases. The CDR3 bases are TGTGCCAGTCAACAGGGATTCACTGAAGCTTTCTTT. This gives the protein CASQQGFTEAFF.

J is TRBJ2-7 and V is TRBV6-5; TRBD2 might be the D (6 bases). The ends were cut back, 2 bases at V and 0 bases at J, with 11 bases in the middle. The CDR3 spans 15 residues. The germline V gene has CDR1 MNHEY and CDR2 SVGAGI. CDR3 sequence (DNA): TGTGCCAGCAGTTACAAGCGGGTCGTCTCCTACGAGCAGTACTTC. Translation gives CASSYKRVVSYEQYF.

The chain combines TRBV7-2 with TRBJ1-1, with 7 bases matching TRBD1. The J segment lost 4 bases and the V segment lost 5 bases, leaving 4 bases of the junction unmatched. CDR1 is SGHTA and CDR2 is FQGNSA in the germline V gene. The CDR3 extends over 13 amino acids. CDR3 residues: CASSLQGVTEAFF. In DNA form, the CDR3 reads TGTGCCAGCAGCCTCCAGGGGGTCACTGAAGCTTTCTTT.